The T cell receptor beta chain under discussion was sequenced for a study of cytomegalovirus exposure and HLA in healthy donors. As for the study in general: A subsequent analysis reported that the 120 or so validation repertoires were produced on the same platform that had also been used for the 600 to 700 first-cohort repertoires.

Study findings and constraints: The classifier was said to identify cytomegalovirus status with high specificity and sensitivity. Listed as cytomegalovirus-associated were roughly 180 TCR beta chains. CMV antigen specificity of three CMV-associated chains was confirmed in vitro.

The V gene's germline CDR1 is MNHEY and CDR2 SVGAGI. With 2 bases removed from V and 10 bases from J, the gap between germline ends came to 12 bases. The CDR3 has 14 amino acids. Clones were sequenced by immunoSEQ multiplex PCR, and TCRdb holds only the in-frame ones, with some missing. This sample has 250,000 to 350,000 clones; 88% occur once, and the top ten carry approximately 0.9%. A remark on this clone: Its antigen is unknown.

Material: PBMCs. This clonotype was sampled from a man under 40 in good health and CMV-seronegative. The chain has TRBV6-5 and TRBJ1-6; weak D call: TRBD1 (5 bases). CDR3 region: CASSYQQDGSPLHF. The CDR3 bases are TGTGCCAGCAGTTACCAACAGGACGGATCACCCCTCCACTTT.